These T cell receptor beta chains were read from a single sample in a study of T cell responses to AZD1222 COVID-19 vaccine. The protocol was immunoSEQ multiplex PCR, while the TCRdb copy is restricted to in-frame clones and leaves out a portion. The table has 130,000 or so clones, 90% to 95% seen once. The sample here was peripheral blood, taken on day 0 of AZD1222 vaccination. These receptor sequences come from an adult in good health. CDR3s include the opening cysteine and the closing phenylalanine or tryptophan.

TRBJ2-1,TRBV6-2/TRBV6-3,CASSLLLARYNEQFF
TRBJ1-1,TRBV20-1,CSARVSEAFF
TRBJ1-5,TRBV28,CASTTGQAGWHF
TRBJ1-6,TRBV18,CASSQREESPLHF
TRBJ1-1,TRBV29-1,CSGKQGEGTEAFF
TRBJ1-5,TRBV30,CAWSVLVGGGQPQHF
TRBJ2-3,TRBV19,CASSPSGGMVGTDTQYF
TRBJ1-6,TRBV28,CASSLTGTGESPLHF
TRBJ2-3,TRBV5-1,CASSLEKIGDTQYF
TRBJ2-3,TRBV5-1,CASRLEGGGGDTQYF
TRBJ1-2,TRBV4-3,CASSQDRGPSPYYGYTF
TRBJ1-1,TRBV19,CASSLIGQNTEAFF
TRBJ2-1,TRBV20-1,CSASSGSSYNEQFF
TRBJ1-1,TRBV5-1,CASSPSLVVNTEAFF
TRBJ1-1,TRBV10-3,CAIRGIQGTEAFF
TRBJ2-1,TRBV7-3,CASSSPHRTSGATRENEQFF
TRBJ1-1,TRBV19,CASSIGSRANTEAFF
TRBJ1-3,TRBV7-3,CASSPSSVSGNTIYF
TRBJ1-5,TRBV5-6,CASSLYSGTSNQPQHF
TRBJ1-1,TRBV11-2,CASSFGGRAEAFF
TRBJ2-6,TRBV28,CASRLVIGTGANVLTF
TRBJ2-7,TRBV3-1/TRBV3-2,CASSQGSPSGQYF
TRBJ1-3,TRBV28,CASRSDRAGNTIYF
TRBJ1-1,TRBV5-5,CASSLILGGTEAFF
TRBJ1-1,TRBV20-1,CSARNLGEAFF
TRBJ1-2,TRBV5-4,CASSPTGEGNYGYTF
TRBJ1-3,TRBV25-1,CASSDRGELENTIYF
TRBJ2-1,TRBV10-3,CAISEGIHEQFF
TRBJ2-4,TRBV19,CASSTLAYGGAKNIQYF
TRBJ1-2,TRBV15,CATSRGPGGYTF
TRBJ1-5,TRBV25-1,CASSPQGYNQPQHF
TRBJ2-3,TRBV7-3,CASSFSATDTQYF
TRBJ2-7,TRBV5-6,CASRYRDRGSYEQYF
TRBJ1-2,TRBV7-9,CASSPLPEYGYTF
TRBJ1-6,TRBV19,CASSSDRWAPLHF
TRBJ2-7,TRBV5-1,CASTWTGGGYEQYF
TRBJ1-1,TRBV28,CASSSGGDRGSTEAFF
TRBJ1-4,TRBV7-9,CASSPHARRTTNEKLFF
TRBJ1-1,TRBV19,CASGRQWDTEAFF
TRBJ2-1,TRBV6-5,CASLSTSGRANEQFF
TRBJ1-2,TRBV28,CAGGPSAYGYTF
TRBJ2-2,TRBV11-3,CASSIEYTGELFF
TRBJ1-3,TRBV5-8,CASNGGSGNTIYF
TRBJ1-2,TRBV6-1,CASSEGGQIYYGYTF
TRBJ1-2,TRBV30,CAWAGTGEGYTF
TRBJ2-2,TRBV30,CAWSVIGELFF
TRBJ2-1,TRBV18,CASSPGVSSYNEQFF
TRBJ1-5,TRBV6-2/TRBV6-3,CASSYGGSSNQPQHF
TRBJ1-6,TRBV28,CASSKRGALSSPLHF
TRBJ2-1,TRBV28,CASTLTGRQGYNEQFF
TRBJ2-2,TRBV3-1/TRBV3-2,CASSQEGLAGANTGELFF
TRBJ1-5,TRBV28,CASKEGGSQPQHF
TRBJ1-2,TRBV24-1,CATRGSGEDGYTF
TRBJ1-1,TRBV7-9,CASSLGRGSEAFF
TRBJ2-1,TRBV19,CASSISRAVYNEQFF
TRBJ2-3,TRBV12-5,CASGLNREGTQYF